This T cell receptor beta chain is drawn from a study of human T cells and chemical hapten exposure. Study context: The cohort included alopecia areata under or over 50% scalp, totalis and universalis. From small differences in pooled library volume came most of the variation in per-sample TCR yields.

Original processing notes: Ranging from roughly 23,224 to 700,000, TCR counts per sample had a median value of around 91,000. One entry per CDR3 protein results from TCRdb running MiXCR on the RACE reads. Clone size and V and J calls follow TCRdb, not the original study. The data show 190,000 or so distinct CDR3 sequences, just under 30% seen once. Time point in this sample: pre-sensitization, week 0. Documented treatment: therapeutic diphenylcyclopropenone sensitization with weekly scalp DPC. The material was whole blood, obtained in connection with sensitization to the hapten diphenylcyclopropenone (DPC). The source is a woman in her thirties with alopecia areata. Some clones in this sample may be carry-over from other donors' samples.

CDR3 region: CSVGFQQETQYF. CDR3 nucleotide sequence: TGCAGCGTTGGGTTCCAGCAAGAGACCCAGTACTTC. This chain joins TRBV29-1 and TRBJ2-5; D gene uncertain. Germline V gene sequence: CDR1 SQVTM, CDR2 ANQGSEA. The ends were cut back, 4 bases at V and 2 bases at J, with 8 bases in the middle. CDR3 length equals 12 residues.